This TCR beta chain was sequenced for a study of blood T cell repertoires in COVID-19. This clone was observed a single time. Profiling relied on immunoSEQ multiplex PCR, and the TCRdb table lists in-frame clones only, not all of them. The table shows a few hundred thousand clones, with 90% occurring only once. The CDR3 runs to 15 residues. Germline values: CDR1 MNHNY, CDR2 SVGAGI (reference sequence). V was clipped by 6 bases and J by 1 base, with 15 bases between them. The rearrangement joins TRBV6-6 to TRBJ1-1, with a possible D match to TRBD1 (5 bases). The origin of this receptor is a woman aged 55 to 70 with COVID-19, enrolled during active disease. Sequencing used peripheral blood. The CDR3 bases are TGTGCCAGCAGGGGATTCGGTGGACAGAACACTGAAGCTTTCTTT. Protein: CASRGFGGQNTEAFF.